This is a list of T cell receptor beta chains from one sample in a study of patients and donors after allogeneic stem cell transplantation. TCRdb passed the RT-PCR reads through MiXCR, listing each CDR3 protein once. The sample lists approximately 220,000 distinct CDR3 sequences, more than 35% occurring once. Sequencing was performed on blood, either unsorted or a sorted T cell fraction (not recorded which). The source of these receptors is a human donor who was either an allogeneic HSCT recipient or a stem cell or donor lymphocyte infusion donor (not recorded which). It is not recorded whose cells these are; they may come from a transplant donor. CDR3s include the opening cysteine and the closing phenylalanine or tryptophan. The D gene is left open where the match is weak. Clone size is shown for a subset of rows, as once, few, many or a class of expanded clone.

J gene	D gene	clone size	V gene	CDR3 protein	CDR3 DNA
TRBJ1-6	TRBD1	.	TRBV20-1	CSAMQGAGNSPLHF	TGCAGTGCTATGCAGGGGGCCGGTAATTCACCCCTCCACTTT
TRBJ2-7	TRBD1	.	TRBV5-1	CASSFRDRAFDEQYF	TGCGCCAGCAGCTTCCGGGACAGGGCGTTTGACGAGCAGTACTTC
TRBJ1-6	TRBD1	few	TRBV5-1	CASSSWDRINSPLHF	TGCGCCAGCAGCTCTTGGGACAGGATTAATTCACCCCTCCACTTT
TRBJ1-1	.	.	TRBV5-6	CASSQNGHTEAFF	TGTGCCAGCAGCCAAAATGGACATACTGAAGCTTTCTTT
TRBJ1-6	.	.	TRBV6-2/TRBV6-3	CASSYGQVNNSPLHF	TGTGCCAGCAGTTATGGGCAGGTCAATAATTCACCCCTCCACTTT
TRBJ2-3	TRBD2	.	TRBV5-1	CASSWRTSGSTDTQYF	TGCGCCAGCAGCTGGCGGACTAGCGGAAGCACAGATACGCAGTATTTT
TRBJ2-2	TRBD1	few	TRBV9	CASSEYSPGQHTGELFF	TGTGCCAGCAGCGAATATTCACCGGGACAGCACACCGGGGAGCTGTTTTTT
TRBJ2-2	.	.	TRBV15	CATSRGSTRSGELFF	TGTGCCACCAGCAGGGGGTCAACGCGGTCCGGGGAGCTGTTTTTT
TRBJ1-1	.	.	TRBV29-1	CSVAPLRGGEAFF	TGCAGCGTAGCCCCTTTACGAGGAGGTGAAGCTTTCTTT
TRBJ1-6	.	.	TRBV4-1	CASSQVSGRDSPLHF	TGCGCCAGCAGCCAAGTATCAGGGAGGGACTCACCCCTCCACTTT
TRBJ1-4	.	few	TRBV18	CASSPENEKLFF	TGTGCCAGCTCACCAGAAAATGAAAAACTGTTTTTT
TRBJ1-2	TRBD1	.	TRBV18	CASSPPATGRVGYGYTF	TGTGCCAGCTCACCACCCGCGACAGGGCGAGTAGGCTATGGCTACACCTTC
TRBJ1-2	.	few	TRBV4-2	CASSQEPGGTYGYTF	TGTGCCAGCAGCCAAGAACCAGGTGGAACTTATGGCTACACCTTC
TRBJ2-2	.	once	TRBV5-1	CASSLAWREIGELFF	TGCGCCAGCAGCTTGGCCTGGCGAGAAATCGGGGAGCTGTTTTTT
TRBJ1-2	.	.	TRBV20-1	CSARLIRGYTF	TGCAGTGCTAGACTGATTAGGGGCTACACCTTC
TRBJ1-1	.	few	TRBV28	CASSQPQGTSTEAFF	TGTGCCAGCAGTCAACCCCAGGGTACTTCCACTGAAGCTTTCTTT
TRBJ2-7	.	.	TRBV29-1	CSVGSGNSYEQYF	TGCAGCGTGGGGTCGGGGAACTCCTACGAGCAGTACTTC
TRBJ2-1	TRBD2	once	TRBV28	CASSLPFSLAGGIYNEQFF	TGTGCCAGCAGTTTACCGTTCTCCCTAGCGGGGGGTATCTACAATGAGCAGTTCTTC
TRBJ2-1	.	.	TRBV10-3	CAIRPTGLLYNEQFF	TGTGCCATCAGGCCTACGGGACTCCTCTACAATGAGCAGTTCTTC
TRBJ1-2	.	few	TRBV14	CASSQRDNYGYTF	TGTGCCAGCAGCCAACGGGACAACTATGGCTACACCTTC
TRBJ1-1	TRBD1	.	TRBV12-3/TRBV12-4	CASSFGRGPRNQF	TGTGCCAGCAGTTTCGGCAGGGGGCCTCGAAATCAATTT
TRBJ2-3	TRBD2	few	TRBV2	CASSVLAGANVGTDTQYF	TGTGCCAGCAGTGTCTTAGCGGGGGCCAATGTCGGCACAGATACGCAGTATTTT
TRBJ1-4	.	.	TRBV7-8	CASSLAARRREKLFF	TGTGCCAGCAGCTTAGCGGCGCGTAGGAGGGAAAAACTGTTTTTT
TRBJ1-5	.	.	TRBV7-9	CASSYTGTSNQPQHF	TGTGCCAGCAGCTACACCGGGACCTCAAATCAGCCCCAGCATTTT
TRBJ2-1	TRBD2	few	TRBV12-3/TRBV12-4	CASSQTSGAKSAYNEQFF	TGTGCCAGCAGTCAAACTAGCGGGGCAAAATCCGCCTACAATGAGCAGTTCTTC
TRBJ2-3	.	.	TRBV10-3	CAIRETGSLQDTQYF	TGTGCCATCAGAGAAACAGGGTCCCTACAAGATACGCAGTATTTT
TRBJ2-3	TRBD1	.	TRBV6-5	CASSPGTARPTDTQYF	TGTGCCAGCAGCCCCGGGACAGCGAGACCCACAGATACGCAGTATTTT
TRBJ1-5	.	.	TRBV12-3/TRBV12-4	CASSLDLGQPQHF	TGTGCCAGCAGTTTAGACCTCGGTCAGCCCCAGCATTTT
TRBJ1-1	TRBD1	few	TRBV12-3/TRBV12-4	CASSTNRGLMNTEAFF	TGTGCCAGCAGTACTAACAGGGGGCTCATGAACACTGAAGCTTTCTTT
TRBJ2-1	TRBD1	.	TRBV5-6	CASSGRGQGPYNEQFF	TGTGCCAGCAGCGGGAGAGGACAGGGACCCTACAATGAGCAGTTCTTC
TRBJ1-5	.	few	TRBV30	CAWSPQGNQPQHF	TGTGCCTGGAGTCCCCAAGGGAATCAGCCCCAGCATTTT
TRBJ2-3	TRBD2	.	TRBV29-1	CSVELAGAGDTQYF	TGCAGCGTTGAACTAGCGGGGGCTGGAGATACGCAGTATTTT
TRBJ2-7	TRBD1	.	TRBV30	CAGWTGGYEQYF	TGTGCCGGATGGACAGGGGGTTACGAGCAGTACTTC
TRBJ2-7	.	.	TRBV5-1	CASSLSGKSYEQYF	TGCGCCAGCAGCTTGTCAGGGAAATCCTACGAGCAGTACTTC
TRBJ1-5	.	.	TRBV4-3	CASSQGRQNQPQHF	TGCGCCAGCAGCCAAGGGAGACAGAATCAGCCCCAGCATTTT
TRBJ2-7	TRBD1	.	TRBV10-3	CAIKSRDSPYEQYF	TGTGCCATCAAATCCCGGGACAGCCCCTACGAGCAGTACTTC
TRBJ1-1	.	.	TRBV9	CASSVDSANTEAFF	TGTGCCAGCAGCGTAGACAGCGCGAACACTGAAGCTTTCTTT
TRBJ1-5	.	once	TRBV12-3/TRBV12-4	CASSLIPHQPQHF	TGTGCCAGCAGTTTAATTCCCCATCAGCCCCAGCATTTT
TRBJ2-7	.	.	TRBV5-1	CASSLEPRNVYEQYF	TGCGCCAGCAGCTTGGAACCCAGGAATGTCTACGAGCAGTACTTC
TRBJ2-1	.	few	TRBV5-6	CASGGYNEQFF	TGTGCCAGCGGGGGCTACAATGAGCAGTTCTTC
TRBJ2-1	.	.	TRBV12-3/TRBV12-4	CASSLGLGPPRDNEQFF	TGTGCCAGCAGTTTAGGCCTGGGGCCGCCACGGGACAATGAGCAGTTCTTC
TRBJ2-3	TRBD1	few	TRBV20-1	CSAREGQTDTQYF	TGCAGTGCTAGAGAGGGACAGACAGATACGCAGTATTTT
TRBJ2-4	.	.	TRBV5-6	CASSLKGGFPIQYF	TGTGCCAGCAGCTTAAAGGGCGGATTTCCCATTCAGTACTTC
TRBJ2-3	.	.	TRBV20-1	CSARDSADTQYF	TGCAGTGCTAGAGATTCGGCAGATACGCAGTATTTT
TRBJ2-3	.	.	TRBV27	CASSFSGRTDTQYF	TGTGCCAGCAGTTTTTCGGGGAGAACAGATACGCAGTATTTT
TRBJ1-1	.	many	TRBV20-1	CRVLMDFNTEAFF	TGCAGGGTTTTGATGGACTTCAACACTGAAGCTTTCTTT
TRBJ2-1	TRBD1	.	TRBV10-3	CAISESGTGGYNEQFF	TGTGCCATCAGTGAGTCCGGGACAGGGGGCTACAATGAGCAGTTCTTC
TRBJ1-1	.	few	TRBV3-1	CASSHHRVNTEAFF	TGTGCCAGCAGCCACCACAGAGTGAACACTGAAGCTTTCTTT
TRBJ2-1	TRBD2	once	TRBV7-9	CASSLTSGGASEQFF	TGTGCCAGCAGTTTAACTAGCGGGGGGGCCTCCGAGCAGTTCTTC
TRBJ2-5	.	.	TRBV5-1	CASSLSSHTRETQYF	TGCGCCAGCAGCTTAAGTAGCCACACTCGAGAGACCCAGTACTTC
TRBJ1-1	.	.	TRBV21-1	CASRGTEAFF	TGTGCCTCAAGGGGCACTGAAGCTTTCTTT
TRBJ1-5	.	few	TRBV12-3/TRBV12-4	CASSLRGGSWGNQPQHF	TGTGCCAGCAGTTTAAGGGGAGGGAGTTGGGGCAATCAGCCCCAGCATTTT
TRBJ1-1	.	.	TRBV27	CASSLFPMNTEAFF	TGTGCCAGCAGTTTATTCCCTATGAACACTGAAGCTTTCTTT
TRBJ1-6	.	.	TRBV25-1	CASSESRNSPLHF	TGTGCCAGCAGTGAATCTAGGAATTCACCCCTCCACTTT
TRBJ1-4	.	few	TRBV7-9	CASSLSLGGLNEKLFF	TGTGCCAGCAGCTTATCCCTGGGGGGTCTGAATGAAAAACTGTTTTTT
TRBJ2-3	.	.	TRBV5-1	CASSLDGGDTQYF	TGCGCCAGCAGCTTGGATGGGGGAGATACGCAGTATTTT
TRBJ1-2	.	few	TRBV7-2	CASSLGGWATYGYTF	TGTGCCAGCAGCTTAGGTGGGTGGGCGACCTATGGCTACACCTTC
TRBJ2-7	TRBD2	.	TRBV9	CASSAGLAGYEQYF	TGTGCCAGCAGCGCGGGACTAGCGGGTTACGAGCAGTACTTC
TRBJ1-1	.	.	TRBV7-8	CASSRRTEPRGAFF	TGTGCCAGCAGCCGACGGACAGAGCCAAGGGGAGCTTTCTTT
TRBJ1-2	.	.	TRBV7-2	CASSLAGQGSYYGYTF	TGTGCCAGCAGCTTAGCGGGTCAGGGAAGTTACTATGGCTACACCTTC